This entry lists 23 T cell receptor beta chains sequenced from one sample in a study of cytomegalovirus exposure and HLA in healthy donors. PCR amplification relied on 60 Vbeta primers (plus 13 Jbeta primers). Sequenced by immunoSEQ multiplex PCR; TCRdb stores in-frame clones only, minus some. The table records around 100,000 clones, around 66% of them present only once. Sequencing used PBMCs. The receptors come from a man aged 25 to 40 in good health and CMV-seronegative.

The gene calls are TRBV28 and TRBJ2-5, with 12 bases aligning to TRBD2. V gave up 5 bases and J gave up 4 bases; unmatched junction bases: 11. From germline, CDR1 is MDHEN and CDR2 SYDVKM. This CDR3 region has 17 residues. The CDR3 is CASSPPGLAGFRETQYF. CDR3 nucleotide sequence: TGTGCCAGCAGTCCCCCAGGACTAGCGGGATTCCGAGAGACCCAGTACTTC. The full variable domain, with the rest looked up from reference TRBV28 and TRBJ2-5, is DVKVTQSSRYLVKRTGEKVFLECVQDMDHENMFWYRQDPGLGLRLIYFSYDVKMKEKGDIPEGYSVSREKKERFSLILESASTNQTSMYLCASSPPGLAGFRETQYFGPGTRLLVL.

V usage is TRBV11-1 and J usage is TRBJ2-1; 9 bases align to TRBD1. Germline CDR1 reads SGHAT; CDR2 reads FQDESV (reference sequence). After removal of 4 bases from V and 4 bases from J, the junction contained 11 bases not matched to a gene. CDR3 length: 17 amino acids. CDR3 residues: CASSSGQGRELYNEQFF. Written as DNA, the CDR3 is TGTGCCAGCAGCTCGGGACAGGGCCGGGAGTTGTACAATGAGCAGTTCTTC.

This clone has just a few counts. The chain is built from TRBV30 and TRBJ1-5; tentatively, D is TRBD1 (6 bases). Deletions cut 3 bases from V and 2 bases from J, with 8 bases between. The CDR3 is made up of 13 amino acids. Germline loops: CDR1 GTSNPN, CDR2 SVGIG (reference sequence). CDR3 sequence: CAWRDSRNQPQHF. CDR3 coding DNA: TGTGCCTGGAGGGACAGTCGCAATCAGCCCCAGCATTTT.

The chain employs TRBV19 and TRBJ2-7; D is perhaps TRBD1 (5 bases). The CDR3 spans 15 residues. Germline values: CDR1 LNHDA, CDR2 SQIVND (reference sequence). V lost 4 bases to trimming and J lost 6 bases, with 19 bases between them. Here the CDR3 DNA reads TGTGCCAGTAGTACCCCCCGACAGTATGGTCTCGAGCAGTACTTC. Protein sequence: CASSTPRQYGLEQYF. The variable domain in full, completed from reference TRBV19 and TRBJ2-7, reads DGGITQSPKYLFRKEGQNVTLSCEQNLNHDAMYWYRQDPGQGLRLIYYSQIVNDFQKGDIAEGYSVSREKKESFPLTVTSAQKNPTAFYLCASSTPRQYGLEQYFGPGTRLTVT.

V and J are TRBV5-1 and TRBJ1-5; no firm D call. The V gene lost 1 base and the J gene lost 4 bases, with 12 bases spanning the gap. Germline V gene sequence: CDR1 SGHRS, CDR2 YFSETQ. CDR3 length: 15 amino acids. The CDR3 protein is CASSLFQIQNQPQHF. The CDR3 DNA reads TGCGCCAGCAGCTTGTTCCAGATACAAAATCAGCCCCAGCATTTT.

The chain uses TRBV9 and TRBJ1-1; D uncertain. Germline V CDR1 and CDR2: SGDLS, YYNGEE. Trimming removed 3 bases from V and 1 base from J, with 7 bases in between. The CDR3 has 13 residues. The CDR3 bases are TGTGCCAGCAGCGGGTACAAGAACACTGAAGCTTTCTTT. Encoded protein: CASSGYKNTEAFF.

The genes are TRBV21-1 and TRBJ2-7; the table gives TRBD2 as D, unverified against the DNA. TRBV21-1 is described as a pseudogene. The CDR3 covers 20 residues. The CDR3: CASSKWGRGRVAGGLGEQYF. The CDR3 DNA reads as TGTGCCAGCAGCAAATGGGGGCGGGGGCGCGTTGCGGGAGGGCTTGGGGAGCAGTACTTC.

This sequence joins TRBV19 and TRBJ2-2, with 12 bases aligning to TRBD2. V lost 2 bases, J lost 6 bases, and 10 bases stayed unmatched. The V gene's germline CDR1 is LNHDA and CDR2 SQIVND (reference sequence). This CDR3 is 18 amino acids long. CDR3 amino acids: CASSIPQALAGGAGELFF. As DNA, the CDR3 is TGTGCCAGTAGTATACCCCAAGCTCTAGCGGGGGGGGCCGGGGAGCTGTTTTTT.

The chain is built from TRBV7-8 and TRBJ2-7; D not certain. CDR3 size: 13 residues. The germline CDR1 and CDR2 sequences are SGHVS and FQNEAQ. Trimming removed 5 bases at V and 4 bases at J, with 12 bases between. For the CDR3, the DNA is TGTGCCAGCAGCCCCTCACGGAGTTACGAGCAGTACTTC. This sequence encodes CASSPSRSYEQYF.

This clone was recorded a few times. V and J are TRBV29-1 and TRBJ1-3, with 8 bases aligning to TRBD1. CDR3 length: 14 residues. Per germline, CDR1 SQVTM and CDR2 ANQGSEA. The junction had 5 bases not matched to a gene; V was cut back by 3 bases and J by 4 bases. In DNA form, the CDR3 reads TGCAGCGTTGATAGGACAGGGCAAGGAAACACCATATATTTT. This translates into CSVDRTGQGNTIYF.

The genes are TRBV9 and TRBJ2-2; D is perhaps TRBD2 (7 bases). The germline gives CDR1 SGDLS, CDR2 YYNGEE. This CDR3 region has 18 residues. V was clipped by 4 bases and J by 4 bases, with 23 bases between them. The CDR3 reads CASSFPKRGGSGTGELFF. The CDR3 bases are TGTGCCAGCAGCTTCCCAAAGAGGGGGGGGTCCGGCACCGGGGAGCTGTTTTTT.

The V call is TRBV5-5, the J call TRBJ1-1, with no clear D. V was clipped by 0 bases and J by 1 base, with 10 bases between them. The CDR3 runs 15 residues. Germline CDR1 and CDR2: SGHKS and YYEKEE (reference sequence). CDR3 loop: CASSLERGRNTEAFF. The CDR3 region has the DNA TGTGCCAGCAGCTTGGAAAGAGGGAGGAACACTGAAGCTTTCTTT. Variable domain in full (rest from reference TRBV5-5 and TRBJ1-1): DAGVTQSPTHLIKTRGQQVTLRCSPISGHKSVSWYQQVLGQGPQFIFQYYEKEERGRGNFPDRFSARQFPNYSSELNVNALLLGDSALYLCASSLERGRNTEAFFGQGTRLTVV.

V usage is TRBV6-5 and J usage is TRBJ2-7, with a possible D match to TRBD2 (7 bases). Germline values: CDR1 MNHEY, CDR2 SVGAGI. The V gene lost 5 bases and the J gene lost 3 bases, with 17 bases spanning the gap. The CDR3 has 15 amino acids. CDR3 in amino acids: CASSGIGLGGYEQYF. CDR3 bases: TGTGCCAGCAGTGGAATCGGACTAGGGGGCTACGAGCAGTACTTC.

The V call is TRBV25-1, the J call TRBJ1-2; D not certain. CDR1 is MGHDK and CDR2 is SYGVNS in the germline V gene. V was pared by 3 bases and J by 4 bases, with 6 bases between. This CDR3 region has 12 residues. The CDR3 DNA reads TGTGCCAGCAGTGACAGGTTCTATGGCTACACCTTC. It encodes CASSDRFYGYTF.

This clone was seen only a few times. The chain joins TRBV28 to TRBJ2-7, with D possibly TRBD2 on 7 matching bases. Between the trimmed V and J ends, which lost 6 bases and 4 bases, there was a span of 19 bases. The CDR3 runs 15 residues. Germline V CDR1 and CDR2: MDHEN, SYDVKM. DNA for the CDR3: TGTGCCAGCAGGAGCGGGACACTTGATGATTACGAGCAGTACTTC. Amino acids: CASRSGTLDDYEQYF.

J is TRBJ2-2 and V is TRBV7-9; 11 bases match TRBD2. Germline loops: CDR1 SEHNR, CDR2 FQNEAQ (reference sequence). Losses at the gene ends were 5 bases for V and 4 bases for J; bases not matched to a gene: 3. The CDR3 sequence is 15 residues long. CDR3 DNA sequence: TGTGCCAGCAGCCCGGGACTAGCGGCCACCGGGGAGCTGTTTTTT. Translation gives CASSPGLAATGELFF. Full variable domain (missing parts from reference TRBV7-9 and TRBJ2-2): DTGVSQNPRHKITKRGQNVTFRCDPISEHNRLYWYRQTLGQGPEFLTYFQNEAQLEKSRLLSDRFSAERPKGSFSTLEIQRTEQGDSAMYLCASSPGLAATGELFFGEGSRLTVL.

This clone was counted between two and nine times. The junction does not match germline at one end; this may be a read error. The chain is built from TRBV6-5 and TRBJ1-4, with D possibly being TRBD1 (5 bases). The CDR3 runs 15 residues. Germline V gene lookup returns CDR1 MNHEY and CDR2 SVGAGI. DNA for the CDR3: TGTGCCAGCAGTGACTCGATCGGGGGTGGAGAAAAACTGTTTTTT. The encoded protein is CASSDSIGGGEKLFF.

This clone was seen once. The chain is built from TRBV10-3 and TRBJ2-3; 10 bases map to TRBD2. The germline gives CDR1 ENHRY, CDR2 SYGVKD. This CDR3 spans 16 amino acids. Trimming cost V 5 bases and J 4 bases; bases outside gene matches: 9. CDR3 in amino acids: CAISPGLAGASDTQYF. For the CDR3, the DNA is TGTGCCATCAGTCCGGGGCTAGCGGGAGCCTCAGATACGCAGTATTTT.

The genes are TRBV6-5 and TRBJ2-5; tentatively, D is TRBD1 (5 bases). V was cut by 6 bases and J by 1 base, with 12 bases left in between. The V gene's germline CDR1 is MNHEY and CDR2 SVGAGI. CDR3 size: 14 residues. CDR3 DNA: TGTGCCAGCAGGGGGATGGGGCGCCAAGAGACCCAGTACTTC. As protein: CASRGMGRQETQYF.

This chain joins TRBV5-6 and TRBJ2-5; perhaps TRBD2 as D (5 bases). Trimming cost V 3 bases and J 5 bases, with 17 bases left between them. The CDR3 is 15 residues long. CDR1 is SGHDT and CDR2 is YYEEEE in the germline V gene. Written as DNA, the CDR3 is TGTGCCAGCAGCTCCTACCGGGAAGAAAGGGAGACCCAGTACTTC. Encoded protein: CASSSYREERETQYF.

V is TRBV11-2 and J is TRBJ2-7, with TRBD2 matching 7 bases. CDR1 is SGHAT and CDR2 is FQNNGV in the germline V gene. V was clipped by 0 bases and J by 2 bases; unmatched bases: 4. This CDR3 contains 15 residues. The DNA for the CDR3 is TGTGCCAGCAGCTTAGATCTAGCGGCCCCCTACGAGCAGTACTTC. This encodes CASSLDLAAPYEQYF.

The chain has TRBV4-2 and TRBJ2-5; tentative D call: TRBD2 (7 bases). Germline V gene lookup returns CDR1 LGHNA and CDR2 YNFKEQ. The CDR3 covers 15 residues. V was pared by 5 bases and J by 3 bases, with 16 bases between. CDR3 residues: CASSSDGGGEETQYF. As DNA, the CDR3 is TGTGCCAGCAGCTCTGATGGAGGGGGGGAAGAGACCCAGTACTTC.

This clone was picked up a small number of times. This chain joins TRBV11-3 and TRBJ2-1; the match to TRBD1 covers 7 bases. The CDR3 extends over 16 amino acids. The V and J ends lost 5 bases and 4 bases, in that order; junction bases with no gene match: 11. Germline CDR1 and CDR2: SGHNT and YENEEA. The DNA for the CDR3 is TGTGCCAGCAGCCCGTACAGGGGCGCGGCTTACAATGAGCAGTTCTTC. This sequence encodes CASSPYRGAAYNEQFF. The full variable domain, in which reference TRBV11-3 and TRBJ2-1 provide the parts outside the CDR3, is EAGVVQSPRYKIIEKKQPVAFWCNPISGHNTLYWYLQNLGQGPELLIRYENEEAVDDSQLPKDRFSAERLKGVDSTLKIQPAELGDSAVYLCASSPYRGAAYNEQFFGPGTRLTVL.